These T cell receptor beta chains were read from a single sample in a study of shared clonotypes between healthy human individuals. Method: immunoSEQ multiplex PCR; TCRdb's copy keeps in-frame clones and lacks some. Among roughly 2.5 million clones, around 94% were seen once, and the ten largest hold 0.13% to 0.15%. Sequenced input: naive CD4+ T cells sorted from blood. The receptors were sampled from a man younger than 35 in good health. Both conserved end residues are part of each CDR3. A D gene is named only where the DNA matches it firmly. The size entry is marked missing in some rows and otherwise reads once, few, many or a size class.

>TRBV7-9|TRBJ1-2|TRBD1|.
CASSFGLQGAHGYTF
TGTGCCAGCAGCTTTGGGCTACAGGGGGCTCATGGCTACACCTTC
>TRBV15|TRBJ2-3|.|.
CAIKPGQSTDTQYF
TGTGCCATTAAACCGGGACAAAGCACAGATACGCAGTATTTT
>TRBV6-6|TRBJ1-1|.|.
CASSIGVLNTEAFF
TGTGCCAGCAGTATCGGCGTTTTGAACACTGAAGCTTTCTTT
>TRBV7-2|TRBJ2-7|.|once
CASSFGGWGIEQYF
TGTGCCAGCAGCTTTGGGGGCTGGGGGATCGAGCAGTACTTC
>TRBV7-2|TRBJ2-1|TRBD2|.
CASSFGTSGRLYNEQFF
TGTGCCAGCAGCTTCGGGACTAGCGGGAGGTTATACAATGAGCAGTTCTTC
>TRBV7-9|TRBJ1-5|TRBD1|once
CASSPGTGGNQPQHF
TGTGCCAGCAGCCCGGGGACAGGGGGTAATCAGCCCCAGCATTTT
>TRBV7-2|TRBJ2-7|.|.
CASSLAAGDMSYEQYF
TGTGCCAGCAGCTTAGCTGCAGGGGATATGTCCTACGAGCAGTACTTC
>TRBV6-6|TRBJ1-1|TRBD1|.
CASSYLGQASTEAFF
TGTGCCAGCAGTTACTTGGGACAGGCGAGCACTGAAGCTTTCTTT
>TRBV5-1|TRBJ2-7|.|.
CASSRDGQQVYEQYF
TGCGCCAGCAGTCGAGATGGACAGCAAGTCTACGAGCAGTACTTC
>TRBV5-4|TRBJ2-5|.|.
CASRPGTITETQYF
TGTGCCAGCAGACCCGGGACAATCACAGAGACCCAGTACTTC
>TRBV5-6|TRBJ1-2|TRBD1|few
CASSLGNRGNYGYTF
TGTGCCAGCAGCTTGGGGAACAGGGGAAACTATGGCTACACCTTC
>TRBV6-5|TRBJ2-7|TRBD1|.
CASSTTDRSDYEQYF
TGTGCCAGCAGCACAACGGACAGGTCCGACTACGAGCAGTACTTC
>TRBV11-2|TRBJ2-7|.|.
CASSHPPGFQPTYEQYF
TGTGCCAGCAGCCACCCACCCGGGTTTCAGCCCACCTACGAGCAGTACTTC
>TRBV5-1|TRBJ1-4|.|.
CASSLVAGQNEKLFF
TGCGCCAGCAGCTTAGTCGCCGGACAAAATGAAAAACTGTTTTTT
>TRBV5-1|TRBJ2-5|.|.
CASSRRIDQETQYF
TGCGCCAGCAGCCGCAGAATTGACCAAGAGACCCAGTACTTC